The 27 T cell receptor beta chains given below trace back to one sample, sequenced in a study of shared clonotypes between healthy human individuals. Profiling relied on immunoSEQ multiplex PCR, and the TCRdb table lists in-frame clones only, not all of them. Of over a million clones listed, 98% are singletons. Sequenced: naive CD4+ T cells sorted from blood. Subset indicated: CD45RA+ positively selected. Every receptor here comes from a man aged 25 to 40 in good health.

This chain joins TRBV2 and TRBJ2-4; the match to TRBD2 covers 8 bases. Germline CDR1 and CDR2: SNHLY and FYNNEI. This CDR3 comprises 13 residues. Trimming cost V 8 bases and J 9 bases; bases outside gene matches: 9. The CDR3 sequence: CASRGGSLGIQYF. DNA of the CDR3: TGTGCCAGCCGGGGGGGCAGCTTAGGCATTCAGTACTTC.

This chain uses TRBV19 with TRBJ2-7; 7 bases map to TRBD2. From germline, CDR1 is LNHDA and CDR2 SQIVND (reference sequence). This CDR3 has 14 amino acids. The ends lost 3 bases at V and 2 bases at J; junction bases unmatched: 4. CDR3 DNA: TGTGCCAGTAGTATTAGCGGGTTACCCTACGAGCAGTACTTC. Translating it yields CASSISGLPYEQYF.

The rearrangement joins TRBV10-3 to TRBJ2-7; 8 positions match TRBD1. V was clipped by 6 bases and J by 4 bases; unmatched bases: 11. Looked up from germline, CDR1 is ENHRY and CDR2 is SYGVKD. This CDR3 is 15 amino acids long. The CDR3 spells CAIRAGATGVYEQYF. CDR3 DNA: TGTGCCATCAGGGCGGGCGCGACAGGGGTGTACGAGCAGTACTTC.

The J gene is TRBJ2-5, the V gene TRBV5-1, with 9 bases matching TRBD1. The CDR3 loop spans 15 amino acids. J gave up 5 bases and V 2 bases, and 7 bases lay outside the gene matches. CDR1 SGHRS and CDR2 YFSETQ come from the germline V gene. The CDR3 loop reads CASSFVGQGQETQYF. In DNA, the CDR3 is TGCGCCAGCAGCTTTGTGGGACAGGGCCAGGAGACCCAGTACTTC. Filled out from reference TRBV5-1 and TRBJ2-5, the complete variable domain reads KAGVTQTPRYLIKTRGQQVTLSCSPISGHRSVSWYQQTPGQGLQFLFEYFSETQRNKGNFPGRFSGRQFSNSRSEMNVSTLELGDSALYLCASSFVGQGQETQYFGPGTRLLVL.

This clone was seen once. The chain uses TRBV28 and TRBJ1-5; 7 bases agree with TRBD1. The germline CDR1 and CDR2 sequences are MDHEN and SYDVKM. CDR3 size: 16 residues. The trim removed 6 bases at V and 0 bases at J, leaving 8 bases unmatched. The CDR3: CASRSAGQSSNQPQHF. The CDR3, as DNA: TGTGCCAGCAGGTCAGCGGGACAGAGTAGCAATCAGCCCCAGCATTTT.

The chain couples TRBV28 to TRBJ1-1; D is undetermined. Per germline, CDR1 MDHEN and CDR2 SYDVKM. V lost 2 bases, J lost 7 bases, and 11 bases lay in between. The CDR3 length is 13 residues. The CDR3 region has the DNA TGTGCCAGCAGTTTAGGGGTATTCGGTGAAGCTTTCTTT. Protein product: CASSLGVFGEAFF. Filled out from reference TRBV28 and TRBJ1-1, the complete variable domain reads DVKVTQSSRYLVKRTGEKVFLECVQDMDHENMFWYRQDPGLGLRLIYFSYDVKMKEKGDIPEGYSVSREKKERFSLILESASTNQTSMYLCASSLGVFGEAFFGQGTRLTVV.

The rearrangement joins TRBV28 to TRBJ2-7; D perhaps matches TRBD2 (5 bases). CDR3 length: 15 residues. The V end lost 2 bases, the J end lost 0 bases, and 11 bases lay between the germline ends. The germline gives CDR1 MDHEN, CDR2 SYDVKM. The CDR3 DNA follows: TGTGCCAGCAGTTTAGGACCCGACTACTCCTACGAGCAGTACTTC. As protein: CASSLGPDYSYEQYF. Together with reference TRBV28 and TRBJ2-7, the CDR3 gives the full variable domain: DVKVTQSSRYLVKRTGEKVFLECVQDMDHENMFWYRQDPGLGLRLIYFSYDVKMKEKGDIPEGYSVSREKKERFSLILESASTNQTSMYLCASSLGPDYSYEQYFGPGTRLTVT.

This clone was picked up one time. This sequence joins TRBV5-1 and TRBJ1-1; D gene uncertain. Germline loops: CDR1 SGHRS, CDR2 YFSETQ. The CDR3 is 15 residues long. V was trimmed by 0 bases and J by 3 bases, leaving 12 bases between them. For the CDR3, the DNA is TGCGCCAGCAGCTTGGCCCCTGAGGAACACACTGAAGCTTTCTTT. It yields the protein CASSLAPEEHTEAFF.

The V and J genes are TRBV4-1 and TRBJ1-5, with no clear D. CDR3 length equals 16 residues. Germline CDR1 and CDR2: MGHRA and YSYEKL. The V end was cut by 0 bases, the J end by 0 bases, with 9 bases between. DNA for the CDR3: TGCGCCAGCAGCCAAGATTCACATTATAGCAATCAGCCCCAGCATTTT. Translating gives CASSQDSHYSNQPQHF.

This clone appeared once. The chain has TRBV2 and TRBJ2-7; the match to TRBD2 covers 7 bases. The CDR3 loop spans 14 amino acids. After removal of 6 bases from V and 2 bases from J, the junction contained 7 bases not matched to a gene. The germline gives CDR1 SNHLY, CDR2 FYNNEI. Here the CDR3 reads CASSTGTTTYEQYF. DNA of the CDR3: TGTGCCAGCAGCACCGGGACTACTACCTACGAGCAGTACTTC.

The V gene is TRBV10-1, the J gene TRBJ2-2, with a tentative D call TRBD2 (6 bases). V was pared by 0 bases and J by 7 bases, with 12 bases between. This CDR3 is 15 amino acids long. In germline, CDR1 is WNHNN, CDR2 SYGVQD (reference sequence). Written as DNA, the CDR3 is TGCGCCAGCAGTGAGTCTGGGCGGGATCTCGGGGAGCTGTTTTTT. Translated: CASSESGRDLGELFF.

CDR3 DNA sequence: TGTGCCAGCAGTTTGGGATGGACCCAGCATTTT. Amino acid sequence: CASSLGWTQHF. This rearrangement joins TRBV28 to TRBJ1-5; no reliable D call. This CDR3 spans 11 amino acids. The germline CDR1 and CDR2 sequences are MDHEN and SYDVKM. Trimming cost V 3 bases and J 11 bases, with 8 bases left between them.

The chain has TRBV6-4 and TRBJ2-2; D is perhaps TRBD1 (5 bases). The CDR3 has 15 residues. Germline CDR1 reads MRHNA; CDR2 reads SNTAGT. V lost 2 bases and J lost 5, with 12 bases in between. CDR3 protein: CASSDRGVRTGELFF. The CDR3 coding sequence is TGTGCCAGCAGTGACAGGGGCGTACGGACCGGGGAGCTGTTTTTT.

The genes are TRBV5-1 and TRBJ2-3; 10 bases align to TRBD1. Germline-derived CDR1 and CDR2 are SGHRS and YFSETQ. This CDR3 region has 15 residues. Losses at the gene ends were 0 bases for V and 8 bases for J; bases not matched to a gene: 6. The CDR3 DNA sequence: TGCGCCAGCAGCTTGGTAGGGACAGGGGTAGCTACGCAGTATTTT. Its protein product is CASSLVGTGVATQYF.

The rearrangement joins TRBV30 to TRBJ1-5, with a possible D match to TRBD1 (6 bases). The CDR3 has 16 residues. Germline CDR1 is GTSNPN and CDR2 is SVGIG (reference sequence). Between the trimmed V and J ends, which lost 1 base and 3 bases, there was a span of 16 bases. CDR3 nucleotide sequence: TGTGCCTGGAGTGCGAGAACAGGGTCCCCCAATCAGCCCCAGCATTTT. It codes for CAWSARTGSPNQPQHF.

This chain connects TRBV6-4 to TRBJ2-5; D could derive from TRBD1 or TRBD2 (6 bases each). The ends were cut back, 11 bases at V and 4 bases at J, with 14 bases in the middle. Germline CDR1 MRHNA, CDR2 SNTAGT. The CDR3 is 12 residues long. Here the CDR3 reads CAESGGGETQYF. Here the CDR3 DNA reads TGTGCCGAAAGCGGAGGGGGAGAGACCCAGTACTTC.

CDR3 DNA: TGTGCCAGCAGCTTAACCTCGGGGGGTCCCTACAATGAGCAGTTCTTC. As protein: CASSLTSGGPYNEQFF. V and J are TRBV7-3 and TRBJ2-1; 7 bases fit TRBD2. Germline loops: CDR1 SGHTA, CDR2 FQGTGA. V was pared by 0 bases and J by 2 bases, with 4 bases of the junction left unmatched. The CDR3 is 16 residues long.

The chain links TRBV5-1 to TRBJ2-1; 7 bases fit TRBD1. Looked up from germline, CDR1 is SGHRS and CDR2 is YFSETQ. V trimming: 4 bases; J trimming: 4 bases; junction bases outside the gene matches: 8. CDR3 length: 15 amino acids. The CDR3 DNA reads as TGCGCCAGCAGCGGAGCCGGGACAGCATACAATGAGCAGTTCTTC. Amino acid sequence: CASSGAGTAYNEQFF.

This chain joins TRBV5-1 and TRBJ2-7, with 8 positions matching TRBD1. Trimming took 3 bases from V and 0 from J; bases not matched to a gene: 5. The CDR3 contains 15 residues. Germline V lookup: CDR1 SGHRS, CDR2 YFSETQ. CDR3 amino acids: CASSSGDRSSYEQYF. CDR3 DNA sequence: TGCGCCAGCAGCTCGGGGGACAGGAGCTCCTACGAGCAGTACTTC. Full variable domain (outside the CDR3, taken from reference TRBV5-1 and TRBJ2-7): KAGVTQTPRYLIKTRGQQVTLSCSPISGHRSVSWYQQTPGQGLQFLFEYFSETQRNKGNFPGRFSGRQFSNSRSEMNVSTLELGDSALYLCASSSGDRSSYEQYFGPGTRLTVT.

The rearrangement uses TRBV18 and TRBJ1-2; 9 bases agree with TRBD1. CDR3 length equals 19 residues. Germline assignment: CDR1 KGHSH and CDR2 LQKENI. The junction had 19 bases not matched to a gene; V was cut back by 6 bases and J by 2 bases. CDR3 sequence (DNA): TGTGCCAGCTCCCTTAAATCCGGGACAGGGAATGATTTGAACTATGGCTACACCTTC. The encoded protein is CASSLKSGTGNDLNYGYTF.

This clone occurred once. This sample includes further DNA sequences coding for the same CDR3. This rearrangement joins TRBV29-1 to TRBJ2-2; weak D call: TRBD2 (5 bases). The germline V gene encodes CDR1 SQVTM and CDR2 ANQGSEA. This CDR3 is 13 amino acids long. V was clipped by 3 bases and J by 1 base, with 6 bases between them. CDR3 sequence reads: CSVDRGNTGELFF. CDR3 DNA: TGCAGCGTTGACCGGGGGAACACCGGGGAGCTGTTTTTT.

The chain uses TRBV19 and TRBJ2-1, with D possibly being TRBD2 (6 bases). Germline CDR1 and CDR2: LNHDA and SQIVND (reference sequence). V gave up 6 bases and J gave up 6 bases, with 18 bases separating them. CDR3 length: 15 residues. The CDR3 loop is CASSLGGLGGNEQFF. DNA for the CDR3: TGTGCCAGTAGCCTGGGGGGACTTGGAGGCAATGAGCAGTTCTTC.

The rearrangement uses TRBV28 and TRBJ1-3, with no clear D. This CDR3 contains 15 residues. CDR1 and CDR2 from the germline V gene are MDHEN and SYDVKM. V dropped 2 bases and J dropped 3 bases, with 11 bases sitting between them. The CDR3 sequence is CASSLSPGNGNTIYF. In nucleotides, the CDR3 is TGTGCCAGCAGTTTAAGTCCGGGTAATGGAAACACCATATATTTT.

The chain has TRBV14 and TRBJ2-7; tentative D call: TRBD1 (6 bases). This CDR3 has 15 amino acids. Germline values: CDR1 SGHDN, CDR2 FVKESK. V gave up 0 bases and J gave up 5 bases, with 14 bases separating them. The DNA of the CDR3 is TGTGCCAGCAGCCAAGAATACAGGGATTCGGACGAGCAGTACTTC. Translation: CASSQEYRDSDEQYF.

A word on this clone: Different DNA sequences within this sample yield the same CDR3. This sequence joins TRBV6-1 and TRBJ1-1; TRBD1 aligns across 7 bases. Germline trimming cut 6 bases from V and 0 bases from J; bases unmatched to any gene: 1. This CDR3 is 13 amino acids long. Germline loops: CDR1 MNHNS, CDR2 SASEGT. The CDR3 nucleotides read TGTGCCAGCAGCGGGACAGTGAACACTGAAGCTTTCTTT. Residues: CASSGTVNTEAFF.

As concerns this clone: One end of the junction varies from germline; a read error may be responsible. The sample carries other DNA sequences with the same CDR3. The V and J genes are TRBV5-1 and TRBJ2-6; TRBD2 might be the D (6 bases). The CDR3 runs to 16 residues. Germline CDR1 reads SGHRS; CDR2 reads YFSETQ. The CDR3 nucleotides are TGCGCCAGCAGCTTGGCCGTAGGGACTGGGGCTAACGTCCTGACTTTC. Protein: CASSLAVGTGANVLTF.

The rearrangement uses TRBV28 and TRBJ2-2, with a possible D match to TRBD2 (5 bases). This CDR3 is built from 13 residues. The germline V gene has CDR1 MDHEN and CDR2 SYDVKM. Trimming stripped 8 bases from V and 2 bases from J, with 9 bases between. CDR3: CASELANTGELFF. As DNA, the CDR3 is TGTGCCAGCGAGCTAGCCAACACCGGGGAGCTGTTTTTT.